This T cell receptor beta chain was documented in a study of control samples from healthy donors and cancer patients. Libraries were prepared by immunoSEQ multiplex PCR; TCRdb keeps only in-frame clonotypes and omits some of them. The table records approximately 170,000 clones, around 88% of them present only once. The CDR3 length is 15 residues. Trimming took 2 bases from V and 5 from J; bases not matched to a gene: 8. The germline V gene encodes CDR1 MNHNY and CDR2 SVGAGI (reference sequence). Source material: blood. The chain uses TRBV6-6 and TRBJ2-5, with TRBD1 matching 7 bases. The sequence came from a woman aged 25-40 years in good health. CDR3 in DNA: TGTGCCAGCAGTTACGGCAGGGGGAAATCGGAGACCCAGTACTTC. It encodes CASSYGRGKSETQYF.